What follows describes a single TCR beta chain. Its target is not known. Some clones are missing from TCRdb's copy, which holds only in-frame ones; the method was immunoSEQ multiplex PCR. The sample shows about 5,000 clones, roughly 67% of them seen only once. The data derive from a study of CD8 T cell repertoires and HIV-1 epitope variants. Turning to the study itself: Control wells had CMV/EBV/flu peptides, negative Ebola AY9, or no peptide. Overall study findings and caveats: Roughly nine antigen-specific TCR beta clonotypes were found; 5 to 7 seemed cross-reactive to variants.

The source is a male donor with HIV. Sequences were obtained from cultured CD8+ T cells derived from PBMCs.

In nucleotides, the CDR3 is TGTGCCTGGAGTGTACGTGGTCTTCAGCCCCAGCATTTT. Protein: CAWSVRGLQPQHF. The genes are TRBV30 and TRBJ1-5; unclear D gene. Germline V gene lookup returns CDR1 GTSNPN and CDR2 SVGIG (reference sequence). V gave up 0 bases and J gave up 6 bases, with 9 bases separating them. This CDR3 spans 13 amino acids.